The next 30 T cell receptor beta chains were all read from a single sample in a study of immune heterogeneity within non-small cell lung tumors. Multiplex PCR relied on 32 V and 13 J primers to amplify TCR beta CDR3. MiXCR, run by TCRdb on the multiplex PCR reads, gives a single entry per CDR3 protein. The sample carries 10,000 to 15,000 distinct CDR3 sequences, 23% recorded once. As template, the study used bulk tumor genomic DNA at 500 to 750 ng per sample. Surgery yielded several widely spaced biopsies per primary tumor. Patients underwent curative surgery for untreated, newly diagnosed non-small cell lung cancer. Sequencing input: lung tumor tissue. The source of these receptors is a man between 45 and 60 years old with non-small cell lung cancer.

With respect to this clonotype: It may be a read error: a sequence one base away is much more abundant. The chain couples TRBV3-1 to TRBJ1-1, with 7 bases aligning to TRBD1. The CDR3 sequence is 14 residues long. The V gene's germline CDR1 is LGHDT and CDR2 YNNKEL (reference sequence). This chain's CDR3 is CGSSLRTGNTEAFF. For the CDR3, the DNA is TGTGGCAGCAGCCTTCGGACAGGAAACACTGAAGCTTTCTTT.

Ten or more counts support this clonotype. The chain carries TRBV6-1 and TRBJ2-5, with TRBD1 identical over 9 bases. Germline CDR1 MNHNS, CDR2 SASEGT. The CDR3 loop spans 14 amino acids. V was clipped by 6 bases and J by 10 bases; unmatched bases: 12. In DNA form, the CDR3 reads TGTGCCAGCAGGCCACAGGGGGCAGGGGGGGACCAGTACTTC. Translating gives CASRPQGAGGDQYF.

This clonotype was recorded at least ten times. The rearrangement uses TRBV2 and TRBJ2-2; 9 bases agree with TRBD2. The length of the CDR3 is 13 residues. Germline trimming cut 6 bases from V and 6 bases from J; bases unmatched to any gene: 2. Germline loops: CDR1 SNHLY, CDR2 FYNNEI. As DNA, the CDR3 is TGTGCCAGCAGCAGGACTAGCGCCGGGGAGCTGTTTTTT. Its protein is CASSRTSAGELFF.

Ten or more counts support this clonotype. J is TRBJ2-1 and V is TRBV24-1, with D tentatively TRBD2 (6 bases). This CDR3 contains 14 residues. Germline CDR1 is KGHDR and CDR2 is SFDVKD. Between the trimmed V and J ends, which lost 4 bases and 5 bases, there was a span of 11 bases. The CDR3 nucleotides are TGTGCCACCAGTGACCGGTGGGGGGACAATGAGCAGTTCTTC. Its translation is CATSDRWGDNEQFF.

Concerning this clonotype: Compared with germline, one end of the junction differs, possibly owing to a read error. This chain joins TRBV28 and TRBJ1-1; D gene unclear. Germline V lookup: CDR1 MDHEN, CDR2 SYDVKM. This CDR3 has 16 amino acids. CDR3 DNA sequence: TGCGCCAGCAGTCTCACCGAACTCCACCGGGGCACTGAAGCTTTCTTT. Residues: CASSLTELHRGTEAFF.

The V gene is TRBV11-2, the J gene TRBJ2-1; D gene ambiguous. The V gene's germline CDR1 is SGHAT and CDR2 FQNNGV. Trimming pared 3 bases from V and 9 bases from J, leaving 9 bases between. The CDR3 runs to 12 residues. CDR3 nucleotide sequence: TGTGCCAGCAGCTTTCGTATCGGTGAGCAGTTCTTC. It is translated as CASSFRIGEQFF.

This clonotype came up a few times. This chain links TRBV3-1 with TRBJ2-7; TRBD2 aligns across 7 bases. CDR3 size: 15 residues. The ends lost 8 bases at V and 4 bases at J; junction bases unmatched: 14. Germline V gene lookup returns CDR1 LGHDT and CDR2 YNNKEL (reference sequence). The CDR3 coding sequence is TGTGCCAGCGCCCCGTCGGGCGGGAGACAGTACGAGCAGTACTTC. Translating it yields CASAPSGGRQYEQYF.

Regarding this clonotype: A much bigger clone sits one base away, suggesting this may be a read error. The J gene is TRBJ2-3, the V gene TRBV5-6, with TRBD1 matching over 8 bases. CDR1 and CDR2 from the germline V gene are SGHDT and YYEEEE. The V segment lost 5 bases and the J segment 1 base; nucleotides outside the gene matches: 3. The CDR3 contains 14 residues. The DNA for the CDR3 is TGTGCCAGCAGGTCGACAGGGGGCACAGATACGCAGTATTTT. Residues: CASRSTGGTDTQYF. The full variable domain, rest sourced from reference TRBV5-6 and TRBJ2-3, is DAGVTQSPTHLIKTRGQQVTLRCSPKSGHDTVSWYQQALGQGPQFIFQYYEEEERQRGNFPDRFSGHQFPNYSSELNVNALLLGDSALYLCASRSTGGTDTQYFGPGTRLTVL.

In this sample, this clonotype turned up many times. The CDR3 bases are TGTGCCTGGAGCACGTCAATGAATTCACCCCTCCACTTT. It is translated as CAWSTSMNSPLHF. This chain uses TRBV30 with TRBJ1-6; D gene uncertain. Germline V gene sequence: CDR1 GTSNPN, CDR2 SVGIG (reference sequence). The CDR3 loop spans 13 amino acids. The V and J ends lost 3 bases and 7 bases respectively, with 10 bases between them.

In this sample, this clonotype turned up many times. CDR3 residues: CASSVGSSGPSSYEQYF. The CDR3, as DNA: TGTGCCAGCAGCGTAGGGAGTTCTGGTCCAAGCTCCTACGAGCAGTACTTC. The rearrangement links TRBV9 to TRBJ2-7; D uncertain. This CDR3 is 17 amino acids long. Between the trimmed V and J ends, which lost 0 bases and 0 bases, there was a span of 16 bases. CDR1 and CDR2 from the germline V gene are SGDLS and YYNGEE.

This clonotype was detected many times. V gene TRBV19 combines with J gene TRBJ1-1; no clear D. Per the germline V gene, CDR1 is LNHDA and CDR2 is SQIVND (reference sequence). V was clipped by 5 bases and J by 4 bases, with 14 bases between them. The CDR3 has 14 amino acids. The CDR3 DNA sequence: TGTGCCAGTAGTGATGATGGGGTGGCCACTGAAGCTTTCTTT. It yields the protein CASSDDGVATEAFF.

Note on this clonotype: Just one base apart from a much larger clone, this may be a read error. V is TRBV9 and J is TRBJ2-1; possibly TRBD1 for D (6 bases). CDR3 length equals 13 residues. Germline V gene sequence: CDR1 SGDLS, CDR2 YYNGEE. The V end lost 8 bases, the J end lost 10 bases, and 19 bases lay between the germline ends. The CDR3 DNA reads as TGTGCCAGAAGACCTACAGGGCCTAAAGAGCAGTTCTTC. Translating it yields CARRPTGPKEQFF.

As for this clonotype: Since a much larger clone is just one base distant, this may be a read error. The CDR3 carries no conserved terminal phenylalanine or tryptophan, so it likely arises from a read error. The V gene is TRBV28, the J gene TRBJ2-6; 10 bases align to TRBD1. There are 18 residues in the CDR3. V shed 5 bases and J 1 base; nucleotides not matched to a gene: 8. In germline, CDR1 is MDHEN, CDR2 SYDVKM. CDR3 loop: CASSRAGTGASGANVLTL. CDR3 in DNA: TGTGCCAGCAGTCGGGCCGGGACAGGGGCATCTGGGGCCAACGTCCTGACTCTC.

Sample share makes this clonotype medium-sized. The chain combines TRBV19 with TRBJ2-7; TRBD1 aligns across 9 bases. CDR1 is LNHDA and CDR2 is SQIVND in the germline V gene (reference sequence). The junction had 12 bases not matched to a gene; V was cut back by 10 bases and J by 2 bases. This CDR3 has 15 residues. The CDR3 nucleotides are TGTGCCACAATGGGACCGGGACAGGGCACCTACGAGCAGTACTTC. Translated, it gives CATMGPGQGTYEQYF.

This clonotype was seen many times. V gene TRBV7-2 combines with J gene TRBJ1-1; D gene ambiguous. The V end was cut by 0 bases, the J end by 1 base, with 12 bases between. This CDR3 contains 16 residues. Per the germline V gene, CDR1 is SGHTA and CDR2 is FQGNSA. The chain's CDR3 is CASSLAGSVPNTEAFF. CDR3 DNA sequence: TGTGCCAGCAGCTTAGCGGGATCGGTACCGAACACTGAAGCTTTCTTT.

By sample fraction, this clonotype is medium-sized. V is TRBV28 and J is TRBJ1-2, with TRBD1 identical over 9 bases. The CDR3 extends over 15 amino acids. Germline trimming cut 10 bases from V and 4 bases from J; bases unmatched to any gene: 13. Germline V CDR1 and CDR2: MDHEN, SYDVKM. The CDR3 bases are TGTGCCACCTATCTCACAGGGGGCGGCGGCTATGGCTACACCTTC. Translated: CATYLTGGGGYGYTF.

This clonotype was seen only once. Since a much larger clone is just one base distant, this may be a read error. The CDR3 reads CASSVNYGNTIYF. The CDR3 bases are TGTGCCAGCAGCGTAAACTATGGAAACACCATATATTTT. V and J are TRBV9 and TRBJ1-3; D gene uncertain. Germline V CDR1 and CDR2: SGDLS, YYNGEE. V lost 1 base, J lost 3 bases, and 5 bases lay in between. The CDR3 extends over 13 amino acids.

The CDR3 nucleotides read TGTGCCTGGACTAAACAGGGGGGATTAGAAAAACTGTTTTTT. It codes for CAWTKQGGLEKLFF. The chain is built from TRBV30 and TRBJ1-4, with 8 bases identical to TRBD1. The CDR3 is 14 residues long. Germline-derived CDR1 and CDR2 are GTSNPN and SVGIG (reference sequence). Trimming at V came to 4 bases and at J to 8 bases, leaving 9 bases not matched to a gene.

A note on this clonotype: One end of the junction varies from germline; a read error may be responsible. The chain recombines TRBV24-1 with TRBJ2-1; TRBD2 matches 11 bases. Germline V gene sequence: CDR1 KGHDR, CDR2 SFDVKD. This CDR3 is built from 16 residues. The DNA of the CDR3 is TGTGCCACCAGTGATTACACTAGCGGGAGCAGCAATGAGGAGTTCTTC. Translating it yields CATSDYTSGSSNEEFF.

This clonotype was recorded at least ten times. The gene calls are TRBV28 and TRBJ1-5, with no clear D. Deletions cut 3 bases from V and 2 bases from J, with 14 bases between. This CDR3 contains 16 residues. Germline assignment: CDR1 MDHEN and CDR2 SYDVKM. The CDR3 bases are TGTGCCAGCAGTTTGCCAGGCCTATGGGGCAATCAGCCCCAGCATTTT. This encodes CASSLPGLWGNQPQHF.

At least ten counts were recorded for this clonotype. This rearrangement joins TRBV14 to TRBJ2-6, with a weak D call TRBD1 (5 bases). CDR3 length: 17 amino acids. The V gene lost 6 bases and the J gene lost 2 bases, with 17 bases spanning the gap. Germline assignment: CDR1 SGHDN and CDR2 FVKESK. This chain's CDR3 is CASRSKTVCAGANVLTF. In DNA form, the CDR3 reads TGTGCCAGCAGGAGTAAGACAGTTTGTGCTGGGGCCAACGTCCTGACTTTC.

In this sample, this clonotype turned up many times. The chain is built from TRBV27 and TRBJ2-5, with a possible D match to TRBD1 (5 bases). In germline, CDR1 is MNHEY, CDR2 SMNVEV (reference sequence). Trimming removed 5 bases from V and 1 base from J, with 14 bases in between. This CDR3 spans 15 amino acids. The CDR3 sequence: CASSQWGARQETQYF. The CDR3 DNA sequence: TGTGCCAGCAGTCAGTGGGGCGCCCGCCAAGAGACCCAGTACTTC.

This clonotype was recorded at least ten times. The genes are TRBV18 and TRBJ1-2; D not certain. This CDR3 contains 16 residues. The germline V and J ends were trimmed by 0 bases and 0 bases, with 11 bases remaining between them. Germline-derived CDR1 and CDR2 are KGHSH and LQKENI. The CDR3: CASSPPSQVSNYGYTF. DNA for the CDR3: TGTGCCAGCTCACCACCGAGTCAGGTGTCTAACTATGGCTACACCTTC. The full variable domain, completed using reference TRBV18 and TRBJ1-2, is NAGVMQNPRHLVRRRGQEARLRCSPMKGHSHVYWYRQLPEEGLKFMVYLQKENIIDESGMPKERFSAEFPKEGPSILRIQQVVRGDSAAYFCASSPPSQVSNYGYTFGSGTRLTVV.

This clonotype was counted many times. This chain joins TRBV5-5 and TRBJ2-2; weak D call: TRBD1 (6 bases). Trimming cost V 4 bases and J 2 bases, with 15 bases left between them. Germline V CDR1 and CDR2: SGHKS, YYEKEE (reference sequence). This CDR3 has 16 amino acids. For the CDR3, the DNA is TGTGCCAGCAGCCCCCCATCGGGACATAACACCGGGGAGCTGTTTTTT. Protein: CASSPPSGHNTGELFF.

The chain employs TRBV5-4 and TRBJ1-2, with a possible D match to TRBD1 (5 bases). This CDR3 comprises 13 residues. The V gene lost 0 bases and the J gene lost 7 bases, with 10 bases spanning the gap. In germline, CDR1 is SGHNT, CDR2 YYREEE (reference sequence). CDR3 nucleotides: TGTGCCAGCAGCTTGGGGGGGGGATTTGGCTACACCTTC. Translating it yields CASSLGGGFGYTF.

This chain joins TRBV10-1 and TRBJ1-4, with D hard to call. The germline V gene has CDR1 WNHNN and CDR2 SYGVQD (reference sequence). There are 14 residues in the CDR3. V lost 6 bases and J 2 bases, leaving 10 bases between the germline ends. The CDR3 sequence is CASSGDGTNEKLFF. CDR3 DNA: TGCGCCAGCAGCGGAGACGGGACTAATGAAAAACTGTTTTTT.

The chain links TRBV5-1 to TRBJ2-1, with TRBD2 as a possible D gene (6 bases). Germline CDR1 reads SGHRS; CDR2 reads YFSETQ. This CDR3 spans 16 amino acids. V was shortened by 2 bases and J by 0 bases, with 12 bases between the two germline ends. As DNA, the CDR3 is TGCGCCAGCAGCTTATCGGCGGGGTGCTCCTACAATGAGCAGTTCTTC. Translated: CASSLSAGCSYNEQFF. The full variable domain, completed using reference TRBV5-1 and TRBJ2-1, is KAGVTQTPRYLIKTRGQQVTLSCSPISGHRSVSWYQQTPGQGLQFLFEYFSETQRNKGNFPGRFSGRQFSNSRSEMNVSTLELGDSALYLCASSLSAGCSYNEQFFGPGTRLTVL.

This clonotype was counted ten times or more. The CDR3 DNA is TGTGCCAGCAGAGGTACGAACACCGGGGAGCTGTTTTTT. Translated, it gives CASRGTNTGELFF. This chain joins TRBV7-8 and TRBJ2-2; the D is unclear. CDR3 length: 13 amino acids. Trimming pared 6 bases from V and 0 bases from J, leaving 5 bases between. Germline V gene lookup returns CDR1 SGHVS and CDR2 FQNEAQ.

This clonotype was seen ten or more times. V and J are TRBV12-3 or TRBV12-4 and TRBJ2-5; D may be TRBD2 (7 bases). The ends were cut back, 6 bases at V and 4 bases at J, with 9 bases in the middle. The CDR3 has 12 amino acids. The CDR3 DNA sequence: TGTGCCAGCAGGGGAGGGGGAGAGACCCAGTACTTC. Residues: CASRGGGETQYF.

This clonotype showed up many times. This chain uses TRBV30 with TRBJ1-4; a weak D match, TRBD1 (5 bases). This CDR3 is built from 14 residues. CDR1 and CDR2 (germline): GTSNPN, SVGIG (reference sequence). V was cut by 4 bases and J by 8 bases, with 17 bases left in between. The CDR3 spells CAWTLKGWEEKLFF. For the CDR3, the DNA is TGTGCCTGGACCTTAAAGGGGTGGGAAGAAAAACTGTTTTTT.